The 10 T cell receptor beta chains in this list originate from one sample, sequenced in a study of T cells after yellow fever vaccination. TCRdb passed the 5' RACE reads through MiXCR, listing each CDR3 protein once. The repertoire has around 320,000 distinct CDR3 sequences, approximately 11% of them found once; the top ten carry 3% to 3.5%. The sample was CD4+ T cells sorted from PBMCs, taken 45 days after the yellow fever booster vaccination. The source is a man aged 18-30 years who received the YFV17D yellow fever vaccine.

This clonotype came up a few times. The rearrangement links TRBV12-3 or TRBV12-4 to TRBJ2-3, with no clear D. The CDR3 is 14 residues long. Trimming took 2 bases from V and 2 from J, leaving 8 bases between them. CDR3 in amino acids: CASSLSPPTDTQYF. DNA for the CDR3: TGTGCCAGCAGTTTATCTCCCCCCACAGATACGCAGTATTTT.

This clonotype was detected only a few times. This chain joins TRBV10-2 and TRBJ2-7; a weak D match, TRBD2 (5 bases). Per germline, CDR1 WSHSY and CDR2 SAAADI. This CDR3 is built from 13 residues. Trimming pared 7 bases from V and 0 bases from J, leaving 10 bases between. The CDR3 protein is CASTDGNSYEQYF. As DNA, the CDR3 is TGCGCCAGCACGGACGGGAACTCCTACGAGCAGTACTTC.

V usage is TRBV25-1 and J usage is TRBJ1-6, with no clear D. The CDR3 spans 13 residues. V was trimmed by 6 bases and J by 7 bases, leaving 10 bases between them. Germline V gene lookup returns CDR1 MGHDK and CDR2 SYGVNS. Here the CDR3 DNA reads TGTGCCAGCAGCGCGACGGAGAATTCACCCCTCCACTTT. This encodes CASSATENSPLHF.

This clonotype was observed a handful of times. The rearrangement links TRBV19 to TRBJ1-1; TRBD1 matches at 8 bases. V lost 5 bases to trimming and J lost 5 bases; unmatched junction nucleotides: 10. In germline, CDR1 is LNHDA, CDR2 SQIVND (reference sequence). The CDR3 is 15 residues long. The CDR3 DNA reads TGTGCCAGTAGTCCTGGACAGGGTCGGTGGACTGAAGCTTTCTTT. Protein: CASSPGQGRWTEAFF.

The chain is built from TRBV12-3 or TRBV12-4 and TRBJ2-5; 9 nucleotides align to TRBD1. J was trimmed by 2 bases and V by 3 bases; bases with no gene match: 4. The CDR3 extends over 15 amino acids. CDR3 coding DNA: TGTGCCAGCAGTTTTCAGGACAGGGGTCAAGAGACCCAGTACTTC. Encoded protein: CASSFQDRGQETQYF.

The chain uses TRBV11-2 and TRBJ2-2, with TRBD1 as a possible D gene (5 bases). Germline loops: CDR1 SGHAT, CDR2 FQNNGV. CDR3 size: 16 residues. V dropped 8 bases and J dropped 6 bases, with 22 bases sitting between them. The DNA for the CDR3 is TGTGCCAGCGGAAAGGGGTTCTTGTCTCTCGCCGGGGAGCTGTTTTTT. It codes for CASGKGFLSLAGELFF.

This clonotype was seen a handful of times. The V gene is TRBV20-1, the J gene TRBJ1-1; 8 nucleotides line up with TRBD1. This CDR3 comprises 12 residues. Looked up from germline, CDR1 is DFQATT and CDR2 is SNEGSKA (reference sequence). With 6 bases clipped from V and 3 bases from J, the junction kept 3 bases outside the gene matches. The CDR3 DNA sequence: TGCAGTGCCCAGGGGGCGGACACTGAAGCTTTCTTT. Its translation: CSAQGADTEAFF.

This clonotype was found many times. This chain links TRBV5-1 with TRBJ2-3; D is undetermined. V was pared by 2 bases and J by 2 bases, with 6 bases between. The CDR3 sequence is 13 residues long. Germline lookup yields CDR1 SGHRS and CDR2 YFSETQ. CDR3 DNA: TGCGCCAGCAGCTTAGGATCCACAGATACGCAGTATTTT. Translating gives CASSLGSTDTQYF.

The CDR3 DNA follows: TGTGCCAGCAGTTACTTGGGTTACTACGAGCAGTACTTC. This encodes CASSYLGYYEQYF. The chain uses TRBV6-2 or TRBV6-3 and TRBJ2-7, with D unresolved. The CDR3 is 13 residues long. V dropped 1 base and J dropped 3 bases, with 7 bases sitting between them. Germline loops: CDR1 MNHEY, CDR2 SVGEGT.

Notes on this clonotype: The junction shows a germline mismatch at one end, possibly a read error. The rearrangement links TRBV12-3 or TRBV12-4 to TRBJ2-1; D gene unclear. This CDR3 spans 13 amino acids. CDR3 sequence: CASSQNRDNEQFF. The DNA for the CDR3 is TGTGCCAGCAGCCAGAATCGCGACAATGAACAGTTCTTC.